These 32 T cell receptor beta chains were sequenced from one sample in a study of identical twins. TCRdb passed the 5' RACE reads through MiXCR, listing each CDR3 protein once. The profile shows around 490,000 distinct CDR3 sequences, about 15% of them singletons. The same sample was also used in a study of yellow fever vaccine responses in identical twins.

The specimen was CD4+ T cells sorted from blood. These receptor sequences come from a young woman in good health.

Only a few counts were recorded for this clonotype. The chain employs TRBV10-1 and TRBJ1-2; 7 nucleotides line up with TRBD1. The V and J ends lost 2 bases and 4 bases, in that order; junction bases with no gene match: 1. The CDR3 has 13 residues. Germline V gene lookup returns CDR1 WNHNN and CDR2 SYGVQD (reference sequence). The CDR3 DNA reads TGCGCCAGCAGTGAGAACAGGGGCTATGGCTACACCTTC. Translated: CASSENRGYGYTF.

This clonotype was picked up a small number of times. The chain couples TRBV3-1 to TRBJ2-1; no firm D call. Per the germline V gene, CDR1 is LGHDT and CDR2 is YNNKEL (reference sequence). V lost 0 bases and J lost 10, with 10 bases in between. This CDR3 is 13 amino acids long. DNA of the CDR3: TGTGCCAGCAGCCAAGAAGGGCGGCCCGAGCAGTTCTTC. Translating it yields CASSQEGRPEQFF.

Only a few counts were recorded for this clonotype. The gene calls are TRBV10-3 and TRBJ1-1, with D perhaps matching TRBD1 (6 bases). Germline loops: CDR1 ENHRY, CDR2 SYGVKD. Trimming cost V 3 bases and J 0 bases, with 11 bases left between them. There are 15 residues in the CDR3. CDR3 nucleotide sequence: TGTGCCATCAGTGACCACCGGACAGTGAACACTGAAGCTTTCTTT. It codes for CAISDHRTVNTEAFF.

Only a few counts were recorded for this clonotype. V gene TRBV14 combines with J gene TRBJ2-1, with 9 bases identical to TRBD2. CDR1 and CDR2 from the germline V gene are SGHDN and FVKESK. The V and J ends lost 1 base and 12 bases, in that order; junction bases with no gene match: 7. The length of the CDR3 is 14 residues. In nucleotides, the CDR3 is TGTGCCAGCAGCCAAGGAGCGGGGGGAGGATGGCAGTTCTTC. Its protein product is CASSQGAGGGWQFF. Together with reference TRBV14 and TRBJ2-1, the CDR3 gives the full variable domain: EAGVTQFPSHSVIEKGQTVTLRCDPISGHDNLYWYRRVMGKEIKFLLHFVKESKQDESGMPNNRFLAERTGGTYSTLKVQPAELEDSGVYFCASSQGAGGGWQFFGPGTRLTVL.

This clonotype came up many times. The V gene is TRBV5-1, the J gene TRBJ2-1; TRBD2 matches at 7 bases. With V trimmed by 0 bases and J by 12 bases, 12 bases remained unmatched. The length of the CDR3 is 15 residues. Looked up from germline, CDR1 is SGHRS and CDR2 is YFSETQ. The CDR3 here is CASSLGASGPQVQFF. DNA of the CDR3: TGCGCCAGCAGCTTGGGCGCTAGCGGTCCACAAGTGCAGTTCTTC.

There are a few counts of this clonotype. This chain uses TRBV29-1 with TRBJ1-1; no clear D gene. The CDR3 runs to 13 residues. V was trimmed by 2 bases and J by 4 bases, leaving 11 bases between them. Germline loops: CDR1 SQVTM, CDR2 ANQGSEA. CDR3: CSVELVRGTEAFF. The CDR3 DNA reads TGCAGCGTTGAACTGGTACGGGGCACTGAAGCTTTCTTT.

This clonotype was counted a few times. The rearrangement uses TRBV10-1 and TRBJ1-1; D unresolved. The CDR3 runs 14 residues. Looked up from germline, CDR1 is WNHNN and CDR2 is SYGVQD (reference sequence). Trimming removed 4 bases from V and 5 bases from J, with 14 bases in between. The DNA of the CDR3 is TGCGCCAGCAGTGCGGGCCCGAGGGCGACTGAAGCTTTCTTT. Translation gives CASSAGPRATEAFF.

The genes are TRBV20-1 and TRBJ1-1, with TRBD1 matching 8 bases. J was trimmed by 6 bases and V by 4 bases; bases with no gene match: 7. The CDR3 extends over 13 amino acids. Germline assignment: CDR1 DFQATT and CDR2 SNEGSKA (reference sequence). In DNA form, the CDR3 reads TGCAGTGCTACAAGACAGGGGCGCGCTGAAGCTTTCTTT. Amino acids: CSATRQGRAEAFF.

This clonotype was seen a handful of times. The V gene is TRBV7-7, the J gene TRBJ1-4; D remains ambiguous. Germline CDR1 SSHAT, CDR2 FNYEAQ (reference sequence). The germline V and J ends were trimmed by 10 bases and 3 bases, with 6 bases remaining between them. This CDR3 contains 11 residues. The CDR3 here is CATRPNEKLFF. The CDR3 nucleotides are TGTGCCACCCGTCCTAATGAAAAACTGTTTTTT.

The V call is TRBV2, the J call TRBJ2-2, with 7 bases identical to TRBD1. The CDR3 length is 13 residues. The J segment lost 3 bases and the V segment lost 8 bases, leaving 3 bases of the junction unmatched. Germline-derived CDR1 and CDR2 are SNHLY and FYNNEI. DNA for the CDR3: TGTGCCAGCTGGGACAGAGACACCGGGGAGCTGTTTTTT. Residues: CASWDRDTGELFF.

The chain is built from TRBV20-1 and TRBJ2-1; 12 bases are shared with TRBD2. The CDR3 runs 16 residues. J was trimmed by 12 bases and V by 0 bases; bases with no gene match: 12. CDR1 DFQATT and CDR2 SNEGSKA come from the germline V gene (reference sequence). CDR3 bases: TGCAGTGCTAGAGATCGACGACTAGCGGGAGTTGAGGTGCAGTTCTTC. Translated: CSARDRRLAGVEVQFF.

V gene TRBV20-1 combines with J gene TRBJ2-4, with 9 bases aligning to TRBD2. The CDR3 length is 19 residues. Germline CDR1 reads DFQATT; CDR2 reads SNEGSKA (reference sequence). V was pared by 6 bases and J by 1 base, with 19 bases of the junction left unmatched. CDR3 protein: CSAVVEREVLVSAKNIQYF. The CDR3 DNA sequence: TGCAGTGCCGTCGTGGAGCGGGAGGTGTTGGTTTCGGCCAAAAACATTCAGTACTTC.

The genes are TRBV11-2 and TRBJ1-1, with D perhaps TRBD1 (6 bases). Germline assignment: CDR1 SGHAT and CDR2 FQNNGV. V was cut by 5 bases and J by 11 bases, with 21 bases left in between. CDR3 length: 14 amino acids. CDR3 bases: TGTGCCAGCAGCCCCAGTTCCCTGGGGGCACGGGCTTTCTTT. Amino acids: CASSPSSLGARAFF.

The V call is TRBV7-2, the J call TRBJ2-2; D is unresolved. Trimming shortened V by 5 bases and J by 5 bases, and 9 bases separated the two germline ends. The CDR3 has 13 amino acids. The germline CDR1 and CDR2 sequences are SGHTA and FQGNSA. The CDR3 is CASSIGPTGELFF. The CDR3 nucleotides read TGTGCCAGCAGCATCGGACCGACCGGGGAGCTGTTTTTT.

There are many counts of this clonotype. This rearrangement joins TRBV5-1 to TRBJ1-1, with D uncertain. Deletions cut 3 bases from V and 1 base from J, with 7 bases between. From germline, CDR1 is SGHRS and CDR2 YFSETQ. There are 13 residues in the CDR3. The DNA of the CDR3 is TGCGCCAGCAGCTGGGCTAGGAACACTGAAGCTTTCTTT. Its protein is CASSWARNTEAFF.

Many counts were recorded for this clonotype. This CDR3 is CASSLMGLDNEQFF. CDR3 coding DNA: TGCGCCAGCAGCTTGATGGGGTTAGACAATGAGCAGTTCTTC. This chain uses TRBV5-1 with TRBJ2-1; no clear D. Trimming took 1 base from V and 5 from J, leaving 10 bases between them. CDR3 length: 14 amino acids. Germline lookup yields CDR1 SGHRS and CDR2 YFSETQ.

The CDR3, as DNA: TGTGCCAGCAGCTTCCAACAAGAGACCCAGTACTTC. This gives the protein CASSFQQETQYF. V gene TRBV11-2 combines with J gene TRBJ2-5; D gene uncertain. Trimming stripped 3 bases from V and 2 bases from J, with 4 bases between. This CDR3 is built from 12 residues. CDR1 is SGHAT, CDR2 FQNNGV, per germline.

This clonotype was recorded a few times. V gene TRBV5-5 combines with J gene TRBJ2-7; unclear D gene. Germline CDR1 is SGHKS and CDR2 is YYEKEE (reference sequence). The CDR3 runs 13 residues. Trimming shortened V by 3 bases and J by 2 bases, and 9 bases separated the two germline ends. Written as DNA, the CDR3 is TGTGCCAGCAGCTCGACTGTTACCTACGAGCAGTACTTC. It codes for CASSSTVTYEQYF.

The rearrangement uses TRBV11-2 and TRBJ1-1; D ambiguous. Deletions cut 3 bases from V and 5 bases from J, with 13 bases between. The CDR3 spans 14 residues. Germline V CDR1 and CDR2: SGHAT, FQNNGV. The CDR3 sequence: CASSLETVGTEAFF. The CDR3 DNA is TGTGCCAGCAGCTTGGAGACGGTGGGTACTGAAGCTTTCTTT. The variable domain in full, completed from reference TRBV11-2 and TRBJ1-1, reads EAGVAQSPRYKIIEKRQSVAFWCNPISGHATLYWYQQILGQGPKLLIQFQNNGVVDDSQLPKDRFSAERLKGVDSTLKIQPAKLEDSAVYLCASSLETVGTEAFFGQGTRLTVV.

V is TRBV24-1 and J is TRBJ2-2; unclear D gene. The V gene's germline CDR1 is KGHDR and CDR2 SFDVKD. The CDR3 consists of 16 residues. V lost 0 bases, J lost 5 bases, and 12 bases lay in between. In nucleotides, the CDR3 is TGTGCCACCAGTGATTTGCGGGCTGGGAAAACCGGGGAGCTGTTTTTT. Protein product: CATSDLRAGKTGELFF.

CDR3 protein: CASSLEGGTSGGETQYF. DNA for the CDR3: TGCGCCAGCAGCTTGGAAGGGGGGACTAGCGGGGGAGAGACCCAGTACTTC. The gene calls are TRBV5-1 and TRBJ2-5; 14 positions agree with TRBD2. The germline gives CDR1 SGHRS, CDR2 YFSETQ. After removal of 0 bases from V and 4 bases from J, the junction contained 5 bases not matched to a gene. The CDR3 contains 17 residues.

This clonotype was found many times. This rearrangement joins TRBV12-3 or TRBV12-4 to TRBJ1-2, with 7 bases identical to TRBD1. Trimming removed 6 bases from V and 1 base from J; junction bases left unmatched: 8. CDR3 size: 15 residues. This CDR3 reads CASRLRTGINYGYTF. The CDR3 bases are TGTGCCAGCAGGCTGCGGACAGGAATTAACTATGGCTACACCTTC.

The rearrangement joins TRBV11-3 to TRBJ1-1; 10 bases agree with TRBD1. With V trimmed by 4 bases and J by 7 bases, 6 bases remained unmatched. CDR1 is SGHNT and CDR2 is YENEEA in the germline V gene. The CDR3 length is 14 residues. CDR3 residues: CASSSGTGVDEAFF. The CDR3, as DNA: TGTGCCAGCAGCTCCGGGACAGGGGTCGATGAAGCTTTCTTT.

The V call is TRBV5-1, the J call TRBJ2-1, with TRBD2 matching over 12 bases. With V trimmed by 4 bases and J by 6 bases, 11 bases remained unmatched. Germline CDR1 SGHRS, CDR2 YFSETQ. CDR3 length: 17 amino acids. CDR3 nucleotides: TGCGCCAGCAGCCCCAGCACTAGCGGGGGGCCACTCAATGAGCAGTTCTTC. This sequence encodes CASSPSTSGGPLNEQFF. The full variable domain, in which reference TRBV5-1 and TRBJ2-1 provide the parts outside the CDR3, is KAGVTQTPRYLIKTRGQQVTLSCSPISGHRSVSWYQQTPGQGLQFLFEYFSETQRNKGNFPGRFSGRQFSNSRSEMNVSTLELGDSALYLCASSPSTSGGPLNEQFFGPGTRLTVL.

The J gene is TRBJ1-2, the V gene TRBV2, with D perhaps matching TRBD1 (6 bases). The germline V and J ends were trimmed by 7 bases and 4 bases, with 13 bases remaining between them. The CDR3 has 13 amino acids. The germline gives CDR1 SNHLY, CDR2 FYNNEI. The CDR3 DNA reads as TGTGCCAGCATTCCAGGGGAAGGCTATGGCTACACCTTC. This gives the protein CASIPGEGYGYTF.

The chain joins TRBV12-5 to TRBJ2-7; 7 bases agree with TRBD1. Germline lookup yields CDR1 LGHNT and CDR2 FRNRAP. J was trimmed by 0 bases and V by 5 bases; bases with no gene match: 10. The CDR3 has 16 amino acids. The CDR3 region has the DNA TGTGCTAGTGGTGCTCCGACAGGGAAGGGCTCCTACGAGCAGTACTTC. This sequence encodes CASGAPTGKGSYEQYF.

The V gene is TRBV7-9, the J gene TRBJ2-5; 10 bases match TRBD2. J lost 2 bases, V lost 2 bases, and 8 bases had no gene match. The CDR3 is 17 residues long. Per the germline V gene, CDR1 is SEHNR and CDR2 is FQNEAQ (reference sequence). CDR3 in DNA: TGTGCCAGCAGCTTAAAACTTTTAGCGGGGGGACAAGAGACCCAGTACTTC. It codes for CASSLKLLAGGQETQYF.

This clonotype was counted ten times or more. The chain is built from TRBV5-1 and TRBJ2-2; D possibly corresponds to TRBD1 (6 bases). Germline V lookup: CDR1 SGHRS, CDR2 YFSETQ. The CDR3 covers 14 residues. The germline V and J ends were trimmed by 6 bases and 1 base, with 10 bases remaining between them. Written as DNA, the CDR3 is TGCGCCAGCAAACGGACAGAGAACACCGGGGAGCTGTTTTTT. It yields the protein CASKRTENTGELFF.

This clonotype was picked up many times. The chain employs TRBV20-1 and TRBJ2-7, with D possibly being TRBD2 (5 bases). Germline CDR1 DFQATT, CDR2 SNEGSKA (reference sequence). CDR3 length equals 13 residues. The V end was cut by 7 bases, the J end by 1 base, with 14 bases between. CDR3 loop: CSGNGVGSYEQYF. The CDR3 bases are TGCAGTGGCAACGGGGTGGGATCCTACGAGCAGTACTTC.

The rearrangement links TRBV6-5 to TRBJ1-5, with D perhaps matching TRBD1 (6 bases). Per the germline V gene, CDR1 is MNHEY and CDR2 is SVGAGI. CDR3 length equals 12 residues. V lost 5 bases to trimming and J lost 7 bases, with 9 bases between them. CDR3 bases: TGTGCCAGCAGTCCCAGGGGACAGCCCCAGCATTTT. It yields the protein CASSPRGQPQHF.

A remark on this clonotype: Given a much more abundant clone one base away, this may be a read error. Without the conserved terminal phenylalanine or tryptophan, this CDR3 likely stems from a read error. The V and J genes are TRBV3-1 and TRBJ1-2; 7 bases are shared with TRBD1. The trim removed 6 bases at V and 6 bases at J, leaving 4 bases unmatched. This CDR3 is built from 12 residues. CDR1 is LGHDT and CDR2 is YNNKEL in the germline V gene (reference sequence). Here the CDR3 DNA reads TGTGCCAGCAGTTTCGACAGGGATGGCTACACCTAC. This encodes CASSFDRDGYTY.

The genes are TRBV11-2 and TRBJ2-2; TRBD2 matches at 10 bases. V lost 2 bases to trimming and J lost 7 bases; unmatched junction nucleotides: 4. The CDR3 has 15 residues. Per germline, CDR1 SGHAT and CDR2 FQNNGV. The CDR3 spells CASSLRSSGGGELFF. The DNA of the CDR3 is TGTGCCAGCAGCTTAAGATCTAGCGGGGGCGGGGAGCTGTTTTTT.